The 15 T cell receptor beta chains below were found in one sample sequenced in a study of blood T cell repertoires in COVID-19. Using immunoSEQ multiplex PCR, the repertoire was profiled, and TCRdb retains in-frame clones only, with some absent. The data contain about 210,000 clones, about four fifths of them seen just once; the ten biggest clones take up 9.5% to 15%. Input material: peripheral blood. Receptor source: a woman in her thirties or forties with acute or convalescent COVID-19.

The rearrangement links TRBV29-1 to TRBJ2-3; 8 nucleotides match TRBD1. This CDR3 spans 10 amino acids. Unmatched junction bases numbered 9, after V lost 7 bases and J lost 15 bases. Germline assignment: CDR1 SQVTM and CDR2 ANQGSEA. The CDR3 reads CSGGETGEYF. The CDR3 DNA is TGCAGCGGGGGTGAGACAGGGGAATATTTT.

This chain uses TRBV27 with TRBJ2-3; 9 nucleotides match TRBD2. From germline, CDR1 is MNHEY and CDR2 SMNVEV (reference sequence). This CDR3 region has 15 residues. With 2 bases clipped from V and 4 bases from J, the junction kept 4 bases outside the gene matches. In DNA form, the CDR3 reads TGTGCCAGCAGTTTAGCGGGAGGGAGGCCAGATACGCAGTATTTT. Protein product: CASSLAGGRPDTQYF.

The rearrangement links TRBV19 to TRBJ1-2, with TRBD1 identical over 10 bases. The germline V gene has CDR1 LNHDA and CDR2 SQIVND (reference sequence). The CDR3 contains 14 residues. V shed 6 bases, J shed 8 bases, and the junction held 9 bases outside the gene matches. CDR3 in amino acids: CASSRDRGRVGYTF. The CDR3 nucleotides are TGTGCCAGTAGCCGAGACAGGGGGCGAGTAGGCTACACCTTC.

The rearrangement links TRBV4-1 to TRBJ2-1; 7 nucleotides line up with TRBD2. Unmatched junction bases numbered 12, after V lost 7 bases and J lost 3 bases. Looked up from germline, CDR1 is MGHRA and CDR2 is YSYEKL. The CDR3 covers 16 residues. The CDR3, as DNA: TGCGCCAGCAAAGACCGGCGGGAGTCGGGCTACAATGAGCAGTTCTTC. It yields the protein CASKDRRESGYNEQFF.

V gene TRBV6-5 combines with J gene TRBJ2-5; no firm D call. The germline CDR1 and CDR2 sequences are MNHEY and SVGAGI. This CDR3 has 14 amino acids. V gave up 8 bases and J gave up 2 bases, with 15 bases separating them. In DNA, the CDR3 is TGTGCCAGCTGCGTGAGCCTTCAACAAGAGACCCAGTACTTC. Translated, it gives CASCVSLQQETQYF.

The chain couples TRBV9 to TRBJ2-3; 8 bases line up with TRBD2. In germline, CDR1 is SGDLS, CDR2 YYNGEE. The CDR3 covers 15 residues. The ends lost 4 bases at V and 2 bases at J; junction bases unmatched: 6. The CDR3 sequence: CASSPFGGDTDTQYF. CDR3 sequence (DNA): TGTGCCAGCAGCCCTTTCGGGGGGGACACAGATACGCAGTATTTT.

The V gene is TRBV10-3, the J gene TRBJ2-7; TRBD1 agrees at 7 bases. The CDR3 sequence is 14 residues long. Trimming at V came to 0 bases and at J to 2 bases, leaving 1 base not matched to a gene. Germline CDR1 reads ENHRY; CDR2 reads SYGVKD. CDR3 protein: CAISESGTAYEQYF. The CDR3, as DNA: TGTGCCATCAGTGAGTCCGGGACAGCCTACGAGCAGTACTTC.

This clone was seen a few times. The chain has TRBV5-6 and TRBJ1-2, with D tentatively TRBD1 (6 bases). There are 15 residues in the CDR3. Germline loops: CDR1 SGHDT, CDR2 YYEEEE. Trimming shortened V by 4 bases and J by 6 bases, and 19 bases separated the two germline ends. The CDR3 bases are TGTGCCAGCAGCCAATCCTTATGGGGGCAGGATGGCTACACCTTC. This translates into CASSQSLWGQDGYTF.

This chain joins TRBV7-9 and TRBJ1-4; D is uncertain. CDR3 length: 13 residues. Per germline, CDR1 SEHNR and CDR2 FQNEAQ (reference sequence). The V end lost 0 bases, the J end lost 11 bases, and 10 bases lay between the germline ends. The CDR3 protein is CASSLAQWEKLFF. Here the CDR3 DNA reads TGTGCCAGCAGCTTAGCGCAGTGGGAGAAACTGTTTTTT. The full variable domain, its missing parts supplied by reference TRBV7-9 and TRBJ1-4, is DTGVSQNPRHKITKRGQNVTFRCDPISEHNRLYWYRQTLGQGPEFLTYFQNEAQLEKSRLLSDRFSAERPKGSFSTLEIQRTEQGDSAMYLCASSLAQWEKLFFGSGTQLSVL.

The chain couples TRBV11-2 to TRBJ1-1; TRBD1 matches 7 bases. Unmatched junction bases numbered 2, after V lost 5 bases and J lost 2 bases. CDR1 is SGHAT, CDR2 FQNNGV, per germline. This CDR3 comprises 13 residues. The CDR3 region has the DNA TGTGCCAGCAGCCGGGACAGAAACACTGAAGCTTTCTTT. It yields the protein CASSRDRNTEAFF. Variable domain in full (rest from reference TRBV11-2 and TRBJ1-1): EAGVAQSPRYKIIEKRQSVAFWCNPISGHATLYWYQQILGQGPKLLIQFQNNGVVDDSQLPKDRFSAERLKGVDSTLKIQPAKLEDSAVYLCASSRDRNTEAFFGQGTRLTVV.

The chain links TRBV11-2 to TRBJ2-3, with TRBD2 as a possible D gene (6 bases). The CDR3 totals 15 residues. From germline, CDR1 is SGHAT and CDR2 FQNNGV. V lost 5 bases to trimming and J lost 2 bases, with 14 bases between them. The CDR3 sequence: CASSPGASDTDTQYF. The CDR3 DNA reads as TGTGCCAGCAGCCCTGGCGCTAGCGACACAGATACGCAGTATTTT.

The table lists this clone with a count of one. CDR3 in amino acids: CASSQDRSNQPQHF. The CDR3, as DNA: TGTGCCAGCAGCCAAGATCGGAGCAATCAGCCCCAGCATTTT. J is TRBJ1-5 and V is TRBV4-2; no reliable D call. Per germline, CDR1 LGHNA and CDR2 YNFKEQ. CDR3 length equals 14 residues. The V and J ends lost 0 bases and 1 base respectively, with 4 bases between them.

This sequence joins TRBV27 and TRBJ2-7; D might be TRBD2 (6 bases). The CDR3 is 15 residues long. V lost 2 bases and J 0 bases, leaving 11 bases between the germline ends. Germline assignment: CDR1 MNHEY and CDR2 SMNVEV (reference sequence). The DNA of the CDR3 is TGTGCCAGCAGTTTAGGGGGGTTTGACTCCTACGAGCAGTACTTC. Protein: CASSLGGFDSYEQYF.

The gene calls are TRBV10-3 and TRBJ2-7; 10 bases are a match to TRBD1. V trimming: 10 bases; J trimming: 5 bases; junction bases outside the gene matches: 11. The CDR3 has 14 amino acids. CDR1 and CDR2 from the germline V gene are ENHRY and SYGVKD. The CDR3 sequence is CATRLGQGYHEQYF. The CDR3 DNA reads TGTGCCACCCGGTTGGGACAGGGGTACCACGAGCAGTACTTC.

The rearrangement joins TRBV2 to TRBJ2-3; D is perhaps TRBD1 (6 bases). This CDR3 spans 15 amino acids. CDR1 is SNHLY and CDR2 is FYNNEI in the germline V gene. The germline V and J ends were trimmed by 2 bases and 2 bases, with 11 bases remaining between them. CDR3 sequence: CASSEQGILTDTQYF. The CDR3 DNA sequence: TGTGCCAGCAGTGAACAGGGGATACTCACAGATACGCAGTATTTT.